This T cell receptor (beta chain) was captured by sequencing in a study of T-cell memory formation after mild COVID-19 (dated by TCRdb to the early 2020s). Study-wide context: TCR sequence clusters from the two donors were largely donor specific. In a couple of donors, T-cell clones that expanded and contracted after mild COVID-19 were tracked by sequencing TCRalpha and TCRbeta repertoires over time. Two young, previously healthy adult volunteers, one female and one male, were included in the cohort. The paper's findings and limits, for the study overall: Balanced CD4/CD8 phenotypes were observed for clones contracting from day 15 to 85, whereas a bias towards CD4+ was observed for a second wave of clones expanding from day 15 to 37. Some responding clones were found in pre-infection memory, which suggests that pre-existing cross-reactive memory T cells took part in the SARS-CoV-2 response. The study included only a couple of mild cases, and larger cohorts that include severe cases with pre-infection samples were judged to be necessary. Contracting CD4+ clones turned up mainly in the CM and EM memory subsets, whereas EMRA was where CD8+ clones were enriched. Whether the second-wave clones peaking on day 37 were SARS-CoV-2 specific was not confirmed.

Regarding this clonotype: This receptor's antigen is unknown. No quality values exist for individual bases; no much larger clone is one base distant.

The trim is 1 base for V and 0 bases for J, with a gap of 11 bases between the germline ends. In the germline V gene, CDR1 corresponds to LGHNA and CDR2 to YSLEER. The CDR3 numbers 16 residues from cysteine through phenylalanine. Left in the record is the CDR3 DNA by itself, 48 bases read in frame from the first base. Ficoll-Paque density gradient centrifugation was the method used to isolate PBMCs. The sequencer was an Illumina NovaSeq 6000. cDNA libraries for TCRalpha and TCRbeta were prepared by 5'RACE using constant-segment primers, with sample barcodes and unique molecular identifiers added. RNA was extracted from every sample with Trizol reagent. Library amplification was performed in two PCR steps, and a second sample barcode and Illumina TruSeq adapters were introduced in the second step. The libraries were sequenced on an Illumina NovaSeq using 2 x 150 bp paired-end reads. Per the authors' processing: With migec v1.2.7, reads were demultiplexed and then collapsed into UMI-guided consensus sequences. Using mixcr v2.1.11, UMI consensuses were aligned to TRA and TRB V and J templates and then assembled into clonotypes. Expanded or contracted clonotypes were those called significant by both edgeR and NoisET, with noise models trained on biological replicates. For edgeR calls, a false discovery rate-adjusted p below 0.01 and a log2 fold-change threshold of 1 were applied. As an exploratory analysis of dynamics, max-normalized trajectories of the 1000 most abundant clonotypes were examined with PCA combined with hierarchical clustering. Each responding clone was given a CD4 or CD8 phenotype based on the CD4+ and CD8+ repertoires, which had been sequenced separately. TCRdb took the public reads, trimmed them with fastp at Q25, ran MiXCR for clone calling and kept in-frame beta chains. Every distinct CDR3 protein forms one entry, paired with its most common genes and DNA. The V and J calls were not made by the authors but by TCRdb's processing. The sample table lists about 410,000 distinct CDR3 sequences, roughly 17% of them with a count of one. Roughly 21% of the sample is taken by the ten largest.

The source is a man between 18 and 29 years old who had mild COVID-19 (a few samples of this study predate the infection). The sample titles of this study are shuffled in the database, so cell type and time point are left out; the donor was told from shared clones. The sequencing input was PBMCs or a T cell subset sorted from them (not recorded which). The receptor chain draws on TRBV4-3 and TRBJ2-3, with a weak D call of TRBD2 (6 bases match). This receptor has the CDR3 CASSQAGGASTDTQYF. In nucleotide form, the sequence is TGCGCCAGCAGCCAAGCTGGAGGGGCGAGCACAGATACGCAGTATTTT.